This T cell receptor (beta chain) emerged from a study of control samples from healthy donors and cancer patients. The repertoire was sequenced with immunoSEQ multiplex PCR; TCRdb's copy has only in-frame clones and lacks some. The sample carries about 160,000 clones, around 96% recorded once. The CDR3 spans 17 residues. J lost 5 bases, V lost 3 bases, and 9 bases had no gene match. Germline V gives CDR1 SGDLS, CDR2 YYNGEE. The sample comprised blood. V gene TRBV9 combines with J gene TRBJ2-5, with 14 positions matching TRBD2. The clonotype originates from a woman aged 40 to 49 in good health. The CDR3 nucleotides read TGTGCCAGCAGCGCGTCCGCGGGACTAGCGGGAGTGGAGACCCAGTACTTC. Its protein product is CASSASAGLAGVETQYF.